The clone carrying this T cell receptor (beta chain) was seen at least ten times. The antigen is not known. The sample belongs to a study of early T cells in non-severe SARS-CoV-2 infection. Regarding the study as a whole: Reliance on VDJdb matching favored anti-spike CD8 responses; private and CD4 specificities were missed.

TCRdb passed the 5' RACE reads through MiXCR, listing each CDR3 protein once. The sample yields tens of thousands of distinct CDR3 sequences, roughly 13% seen once. The CDR3 totals 12 residues. Germline CDR1 DFQATT, CDR2 SNEGSKA (reference sequence). J lost 8 bases, V lost 3 bases, and 3 bases had no gene match. Sequencing was done on a sample of whole blood. This receptor was taken from an adult who was a healthcare worker with PCR-confirmed SARS-CoV-2 infection or an uninfected control (not recorded which). The chain links TRBV20-1 to TRBJ2-1; 8 nucleotides align to TRBD2. CDR3 region: CSARQLADEQFF. The CDR3 region has the DNA TGCAGTGCTAGGCAACTAGCGGATGAGCAGTTCTTC.